The clone carrying this T cell receptor (beta chain) has only a few counts. Treatment: oral pan-JAK inhibitor, 5-10 mg twice daily. It was cDNA, reverse transcribed from extracted RNA, that served as the sequencing template. The repertoire was sequenced with immunoSEQ multiplex PCR; TCRdb's copy has only in-frame clones and lacks some. Here the sample spans about 270,000 clones, roughly 63% being singletons. The junction had 8 bases not matched to a gene; V was cut back by 11 bases and J by 1 base. This CDR3 is built from 14 residues. The data derive from a study of CD8+ T cells in alopecia areata. Study-level background: For treated patients, severity scores reflected the percentage of scalp area affected.

The source of this sequence is a human donor with alopecia areata. The sequenced sample was CD4+ T cells sorted from blood, obtained around week 54, from a patient treated with tofacitinib. The V call is TRBV23-1, the J call TRBJ2-3, with 8 bases that match TRBD2. TRBV23-1 is given ORF status, its function remaining uncertain. The CDR3 bases are TGCGCCCCAGCGGGGGCGCAGGGCACAGATACGCAGTATTTT. It encodes CAPAGAQGTDTQYF.